These 15 T cell receptor beta chains were all obtained from the same sample, sequenced in a study of blood T cell repertoires in COVID-19. Generated by immunoSEQ multiplex PCR, the TCRdb table keeps only in-frame clones and is missing some. In the table there are 110,000 or so clones, about 84% of which are singletons. The sequencing input was peripheral blood. The receptors stem from a man aged 60-69 years with acute or convalescent COVID-19.

The J gene is TRBJ2-3, the V gene TRBV30; D ambiguous. Germline assignment: CDR1 GTSNPN and CDR2 SVGIG (reference sequence). V was trimmed by 3 bases and J by 0 bases, leaving 7 bases between them. The CDR3 runs to 13 residues. CDR3 coding DNA: TGTGCCTGGAGAGTAACTAGCACAGATACGCAGTATTTT. Translation: CAWRVTSTDTQYF.

A few counts support this clone. The chain links TRBV11-2 to TRBJ2-7, with D perhaps matching TRBD2 (5 bases). The germline V gene has CDR1 SGHAT and CDR2 FQNNGV. The ends were cut back, 2 bases at V and 4 bases at J, with 9 bases in the middle. This CDR3 is built from 13 residues. The CDR3 spells CASSLFGGYEQYF. For the CDR3, the DNA is TGTGCCAGCAGCTTATTCGGAGGATACGAGCAGTACTTC.

V gene TRBV7-9 combines with J gene TRBJ1-1, with D maybe TRBD1 (5 bases). The CDR3 has 10 amino acids. V dropped 5 bases and J dropped 11 bases, with 9 bases sitting between them. CDR1 is SEHNR, CDR2 FQNEAQ, per germline (reference sequence). In DNA form, the CDR3 reads TGTGCCAGCAGCCTACAGGTGGCTTTCTTT. Protein: CASSLQVAFF.

V is TRBV28 and J is TRBJ2-1, with 7 bases identical to TRBD2. The trim removed 5 bases at V and 0 bases at J, leaving 7 bases unmatched. The CDR3 spans 16 residues. Germline lookup yields CDR1 MDHEN and CDR2 SYDVKM. The CDR3 DNA is TGTGCCAGCAGTCCCGCCGGCGGGAGCTCCTACAATGAGCAGTTCTTC. Its translation: CASSPAGGSSYNEQFF.

This rearrangement joins TRBV29-1 to TRBJ2-1; 11 bases line up with TRBD2. The CDR3 covers 16 residues. The germline V gene has CDR1 SQVTM and CDR2 ANQGSEA. Germline trimming cut 0 bases from V and 8 bases from J; bases unmatched to any gene: 9. This CDR3 is CSVEDRLAGGFYEQFF. The CDR3 nucleotides are TGCAGCGTTGAAGATCGGCTAGCGGGAGGTTTTTATGAGCAGTTCTTC.

The chain combines TRBV14 with TRBJ2-2; a weak D match, TRBD2 (6 bases). CDR1 SGHDN and CDR2 FVKESK come from the germline V gene. CDR3 length equals 16 residues. V lost 4 bases and J 4 bases, leaving 16 bases between the germline ends. As DNA, the CDR3 is TGTGCCAGCAGCCTATCTGGGCGGGGTTTCACCGGGGAGCTGTTTTTT. This codes for CASSLSGRGFTGELFF.

The chain employs TRBV18 and TRBJ2-2; 12 bases agree with TRBD1. V trimming: 4 bases; J trimming: 7 bases; junction bases outside the gene matches: 13. Germline V gene sequence: CDR1 KGHSH, CDR2 LQKENI. CDR3 length equals 18 residues. CDR3: CASSQLPGQGAFGGELFF. The CDR3 bases are TGTGCCAGCTCACAACTACCGGGACAGGGGGCTTTTGGCGGGGAGCTGTTTTTT.

This clone was counted between two and nine times. This chain uses TRBV11-2 with TRBJ2-4; D possibly corresponds to TRBD1 (5 bases). Germline loops: CDR1 SGHAT, CDR2 FQNNGV. CDR3 length equals 14 residues. V was shortened by 3 bases and J by 2 bases, with 8 bases between the two germline ends. CDR3 residues: CASSFQGTKNIQYF. The CDR3 DNA sequence: TGTGCCAGCAGCTTCCAGGGAACCAAAAACATTCAGTACTTC.

The chain employs TRBV28 and TRBJ1-1, with D possibly TRBD1 on 5 matching bases. V gave up 6 bases and J gave up 4 bases, with 21 bases separating them. CDR1 is MDHEN and CDR2 is SYDVKM in the germline V gene. The CDR3 length is 16 residues. The CDR3 DNA is TGTGCCAGCAGCTCTACAGGAAACGGCGTGGCCACTGAAGCTTTCTTT. Its protein product is CASSSTGNGVATEAFF.

This chain connects TRBV7-6 to TRBJ2-5; 8 bases are a match to TRBD1. V lost 5 bases to trimming and J lost 0 bases; unmatched junction nucleotides: 5. CDR3 length: 15 residues. Germline values: CDR1 SGHVS, CDR2 FNYEAQ. For the CDR3, the DNA is TGTGCCAGCAGCCGCGGACAGGGCTACCAAGAGACCCAGTACTTC. It yields the protein CASSRGQGYQETQYF.

The table lists this clone with a count of one. This chain connects TRBV28 to TRBJ2-2, with unresolved D. CDR1 and CDR2 (germline): MDHEN, SYDVKM. The CDR3 consists of 14 residues. Trimming shortened V by 2 bases and J by 5 bases, and 9 bases separated the two germline ends. The CDR3 region is CASSLTPRTGELFF. DNA for the CDR3: TGTGCCAGCAGTTTAACTCCGAGGACCGGGGAGCTGTTTTTT.

This chain joins TRBV5-6 and TRBJ2-3; perhaps TRBD1 as D (6 bases). The V end lost 2 bases, the J end lost 3 bases, and 7 bases lay between the germline ends. Germline CDR1 is SGHDT and CDR2 is YYEEEE. The CDR3 extends over 13 amino acids. The CDR3 coding sequence is TGTGCCAGCAGCTTCGGACAGACAGATACGCAGTATTTT. The encoded protein is CASSFGQTDTQYF.

This rearrangement joins TRBV19 to TRBJ2-5; TRBD1 matches 8 bases. V shed 6 bases and J 2 bases; nucleotides not matched to a gene: 11. Germline V gene sequence: CDR1 LNHDA, CDR2 SQIVND (reference sequence). CDR3 length: 16 amino acids. CDR3 sequence: CASSNPGTGLQETQYF. CDR3 DNA: TGTGCCAGTAGCAATCCCGGGACAGGACTACAAGAGACCCAGTACTTC.

The V gene is TRBV19, the J gene TRBJ2-1; the match to TRBD2 covers 9 bases. The germline V gene has CDR1 LNHDA and CDR2 SQIVND (reference sequence). V lost 1 base, J lost 10 bases, and 5 bases stayed unmatched. This CDR3 has 14 residues. CDR3 coding DNA: TGTGCCAGTAGTATAGGGACTAGCGTTGGAGAGCAGTTCTTC. Protein product: CASSIGTSVGEQFF. Combining the CDR3 with reference TRBV19 and TRBJ2-1 gives the whole variable domain DGGITQSPKYLFRKEGQNVTLSCEQNLNHDAMYWYRQDPGQGLRLIYYSQIVNDFQKGDIAEGYSVSREKKESFPLTVTSAQKNPTAFYLCASSIGTSVGEQFFGPGTRLTVL.

The V call is TRBV10-3, the J call TRBJ2-5, with 8 bases matching TRBD2. V lost 7 bases to trimming and J lost 4 bases; unmatched junction nucleotides: 14. The CDR3 totals 16 residues. Germline CDR1 ENHRY, CDR2 SYGVKD. The CDR3 region is CAIITPGGGGLETQYF. CDR3 in DNA: TGTGCCATCATCACTCCGGGGGGGGGCGGTTTAGAGACCCAGTACTTC.